The entry that follows covers one TCR beta chain sequence. This entry comes from a study of blood T cell repertoires in COVID-19. About the study: PBMCs, B-cell-depleted T cells, or T cells were the source of the cDNA or gDNA that made up the material.

Per the original methods: Amplified reference gene primers provided the basis for estimating nucleated cell counts. Here immunoSEQ multiplex PCR was the method, and the copy in TCRdb shows in-frame clones only, minus some. V, J and clone size were drawn from that table, and D and trimming were deduced from the DNA. The sample has about 430,000 clones; approximately 91% are singletons. Germline V gives CDR1 SEHNR, CDR2 FQNEAQ (reference sequence). V was pared by 5 bases and J by 4 bases, with 10 bases of the junction left unmatched. The CDR3 runs to 15 residues. Participant age was roughly 18 to 100 years, and participants resided in 25 or so US areas. Exposed participants came across a COVID-19 case within 2 weeks before study entry.

This sequence originates from a woman between 18 and 29 years old who had been exposed to COVID-19. Sequencing was done on a sample of PBMCs or T cells enriched from blood (not recorded which). The chain uses TRBV7-9 and TRBJ1-2, with 7 positions matching TRBD1. The CDR3 spells CASSVETGKGYGYTF. CDR3 nucleotides: TGTGCCAGCAGCGTCGAGACAGGGAAGGGCTATGGCTACACCTTC.